This T cell receptor (beta chain) is drawn from a study of T cell responses to AZD1222 COVID-19 vaccine. Points from the study as a whole: The study identified only six AZD1222 recipients as seropositive at baseline.

The method was immunoSEQ multiplex PCR; TCRdb's version includes in-frame clones alone and lacks a portion of them. The table includes some 110,000 clones, 90% detected once. The CDR3 is 14 residues long. Germline CDR1 reads MNHEY; CDR2 reads SVGAGI. The V and J ends lost 2 bases and 11 bases, in that order; junction bases with no gene match: 11. Worth noting for this clone: Its target is not known.

The TCR sequence derives from an adult who received the AZD1222 COVID-19 vaccine. The material was peripheral blood, obtained 28 days after the second AZD1222 dose. The chain employs TRBV6-5 and TRBJ1-1; 7 nucleotides agree with TRBD1. This CDR3 is CASSYKGASRGAFF. CDR3 nucleotide sequence: TGTGCCAGCAGTTACAAGGGGGCCTCAAGGGGGGCTTTCTTT.